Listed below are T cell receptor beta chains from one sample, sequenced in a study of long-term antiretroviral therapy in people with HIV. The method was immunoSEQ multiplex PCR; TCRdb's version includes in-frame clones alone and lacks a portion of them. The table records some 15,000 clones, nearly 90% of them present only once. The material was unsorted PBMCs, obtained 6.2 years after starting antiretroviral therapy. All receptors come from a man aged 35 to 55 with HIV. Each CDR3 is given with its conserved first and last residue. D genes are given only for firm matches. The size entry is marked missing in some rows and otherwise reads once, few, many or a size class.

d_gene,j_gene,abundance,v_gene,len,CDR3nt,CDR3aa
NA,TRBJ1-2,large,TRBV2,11,TGTGCCAGTGAGGGGTTTTATGGCTACACCTTC,CASEGFYGYTF
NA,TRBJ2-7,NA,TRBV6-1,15,TGTGCCAGCAGTAATTGGCCAGTTAAGGGGGACGAGCAGTACTTC,CASSNWPVKGDEQYF
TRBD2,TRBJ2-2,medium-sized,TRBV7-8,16,TGTGCCAGCAGCTTACGACTAGCGGGAGAAGCCGGGGAGCTGTTTTTT,CASSLRLAGEAGELFF
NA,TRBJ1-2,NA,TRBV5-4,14,TGTGCCAGCAGCTTGGAGCGGCCTGAGAAAGGCTACACCTTC,CASSLERPEKGYTF
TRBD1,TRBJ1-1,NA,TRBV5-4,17,TGTGCCAGCAGCTTGGGGGGACAGGGCTTATCGGGAACTGAAGCTTTCTTT,CASSLGGQGLSGTEAFF
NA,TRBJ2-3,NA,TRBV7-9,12,TGTGCCAGCCGCGGGGGCACAGATACGCAGTATTTT,CASRGGTDTQYF
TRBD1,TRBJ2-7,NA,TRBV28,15,TGTGCCAGCAGTTTATATTTCCAGGGGGCTAGTGAGCAGTACTTC,CASSLYFQGASEQYF
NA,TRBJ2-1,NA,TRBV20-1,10,TGCAGTGCTAGGGACAATGAGCAGTTCTTC,CSARDNEQFF
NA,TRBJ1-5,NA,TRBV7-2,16,TGTGCCAGCAGCTTAGGTGTGGGGACTAGCAATCAGCCCCAGCATTTT,CASSLGVGTSNQPQHF
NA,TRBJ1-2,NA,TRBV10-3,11,TGTGCCATCTCAAGGGACTTCAGCTACACCTTC,CAISRDFSYTF
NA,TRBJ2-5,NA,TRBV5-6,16,TGTGCCAGCAGCTTGCGGTCTCCCGGAGGCCGAGAGACCCAGTACTTC,CASSLRSPGGRETQYF
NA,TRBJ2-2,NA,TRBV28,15,TGTGCCAGCAGGTGGGGAGGCTTTAACACCGGGGAGCTGTTTTTT,CASRWGGFNTGELFF
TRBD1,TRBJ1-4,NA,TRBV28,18,TGTGCCAGCAGTTCTTTCCGACAGGGGAAATTGACTAATGAAAAACTGTTTTTT,CASSSFRQGKLTNEKLFF
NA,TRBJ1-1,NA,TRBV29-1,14,TGCAGCGTCGATCTTACACGGGGGAACACTGAAGCTTTCTTT,CSVDLTRGNTEAFF
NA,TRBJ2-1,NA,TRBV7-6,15,TGTGCCAGCAGCTTAGGGACAGACCACTACAATGAGCAGTTCTTC,CASSLGTDHYNEQFF
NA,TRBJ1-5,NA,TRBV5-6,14,TGTGCCAGCAGCTCGGGACAAAGCAATCAGCCCCAGCATTTT,CASSSGQSNQPQHF
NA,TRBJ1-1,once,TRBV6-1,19,TGTGCCAGCAGTGAATACGGGATCTGGGGGGCAAACCTGAACACTGAAGCTTTCTTT,CASSEYGIWGANLNTEAFF
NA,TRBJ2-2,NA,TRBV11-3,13,TGTGCCAGCAGCAAAGACGGAATCGGGGAGCTGTTTTTT,CASSKDGIGELFF
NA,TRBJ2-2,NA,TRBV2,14,TGTGCCAGCACCCTCCTAGGGGACACCGGGGAGCTGTTTTTT,CASTLLGDTGELFF
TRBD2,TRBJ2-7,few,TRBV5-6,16,TGTGCCAGCAGCCCGGCCACCGGGACTAGCGGTTACGAGCAGTACTTC,CASSPATGTSGYEQYF
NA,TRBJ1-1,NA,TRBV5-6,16,TGTGCCAGCAGCTTTCCGGGCACCAAGTCCACGGCTGAAGCTTTCTTT,CASSFPGTKSTAEAFF
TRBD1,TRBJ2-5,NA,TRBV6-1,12,TGTGCCAGCAGTGACAGGGGGGAGACCCAGTACTTC,CASSDRGETQYF
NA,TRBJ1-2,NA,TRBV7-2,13,TGTGCCAGCACCCTGGGGCGGTCCTATGGCTACACCTTC,CASTLGRSYGYTF
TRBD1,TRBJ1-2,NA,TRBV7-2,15,TGTGCCAGCAGCTTTGCCGGGACAGAAGACTATGGCTACACCTTC,CASSFAGTEDYGYTF
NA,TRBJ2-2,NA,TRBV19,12,TGTGCCAGTAGACAGCACACCGGGGAGCTGTTTTTT,CASRQHTGELFF
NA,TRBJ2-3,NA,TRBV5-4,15,TGTGCCAGCAGCCCCTTGACTAGTCAAGGAGATACGCAGTATTTT,CASSPLTSQGDTQYF
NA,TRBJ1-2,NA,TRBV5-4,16,TGTGCCAGCAGCCCGGGGGGGGCAGGCGAGCGTGGTGGCTACACCTTC,CASSPGGAGERGGYTF
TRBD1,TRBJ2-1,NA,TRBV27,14,TGTGCCAGCAGTATCCGGGACAGGGGCAATGAGCAGTTCTTC,CASSIRDRGNEQFF
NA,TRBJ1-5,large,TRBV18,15,TGTGCCAGCTCACCAACAGGGTGGGTCGCGGAGTCCCAGCATTTT,CASSPTGWVAESQHF
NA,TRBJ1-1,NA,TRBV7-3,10,TGTGCCAGGGGGATAGGTGAAGCTTTCTTT,CARGIGEAFF
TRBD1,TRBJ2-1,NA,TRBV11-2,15,TGTGCCAGCAGCGAGAACGGACAGGACTACAATGAGCAGTTCTTC,CASSENGQDYNEQFF
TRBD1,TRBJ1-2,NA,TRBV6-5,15,TGTGCCAGCAGTTACCTCGACAGGGTGAACTATGGCTACACCTTC,CASSYLDRVNYGYTF
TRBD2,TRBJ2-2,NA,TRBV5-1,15,TGCGCCAGCAGCTTGGGACTAGCGGGCAACGGGGAGCTGTTTTTT,CASSLGLAGNGELFF
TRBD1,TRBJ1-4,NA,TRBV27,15,TGTGCCAGCAGCGGGACAGGGATGTTTTGGGAAAAACTGTTTTTT,CASSGTGMFWEKLFF
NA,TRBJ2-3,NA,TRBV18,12,TGTGCCAGCTCAGAGTTGGCAGATACGCAGTATTTT,CASSELADTQYF
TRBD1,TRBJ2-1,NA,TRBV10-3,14,TGTGCCATCAGTGGATGGGACAGGGGTGGGGAGCAGTTCTTC,CAISGWDRGGEQFF
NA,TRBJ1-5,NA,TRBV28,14,TGTGCCAGCAGTAACACAGTAGTGTCTCAGCCCCAGCATTTT,CASSNTVVSQPQHF
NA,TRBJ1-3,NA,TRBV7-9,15,TGTGCCAGCAGCTTTACCGCAAGATCTGGAAACACCATATATTTT,CASSFTARSGNTIYF
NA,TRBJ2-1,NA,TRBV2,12,TGTGCCAGCAGTCCCAGGGGCGATGAGCAGTTCTTC,CASSPRGDEQFF
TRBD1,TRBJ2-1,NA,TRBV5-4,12,TGTGCCAGCAGCGAAGGGGGCTTGGAGCAGTTCTTC,CASSEGGLEQFF
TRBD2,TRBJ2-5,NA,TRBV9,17,TGTGCCAGCAGCGCCGTAGTATCTCTAGCGGGACAGGAGACCCAGTACTTC,CASSAVVSLAGQETQYF
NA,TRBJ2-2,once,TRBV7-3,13,TGTGCCAGCAGCTTGGAGGACACCGGGGAGCTGTTTTTT,CASSLEDTGELFF
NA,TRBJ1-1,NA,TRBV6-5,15,TGTGCCAGCAGTTCCCTGGCTACCTTGAACACTGAAGCTTTCTTT,CASSSLATLNTEAFF
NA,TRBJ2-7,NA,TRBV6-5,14,TGTGCCAGCAGTCCCCTGGGACCGACCTACGAGCAGTACTTC,CASSPLGPTYEQYF
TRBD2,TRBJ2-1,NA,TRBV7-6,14,TGTGCCAGCAGCTTAGCGGGACTACTCAATGAGCAGTTCTTC,CASSLAGLLNEQFF
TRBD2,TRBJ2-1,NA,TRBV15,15,TGTGCCACCAAACCACGAGCGGGAGTACCCAATGAGCAGTTCTTC,CATKPRAGVPNEQFF